This T cell receptor beta chain was recorded in a study of CXCR3-negative and CXCR3-positive naive CD8 T cells. Turning to the study itself: Roughly 135 million TRB reads were obtained overall (about 1.5 +/- 0.3 million per library). Study-wide results and caveats: Similarly elevated diversity marked both naive subsets, with memory CD8+ cells showing far lower diversity. Both naive subsets, CXCR3-negative and CXCR3-positive, displayed similar TRBV-TRBJ usage, unlike memory cells.

The TRB cDNA libraries were prepared by 5' RACE with UMI labels. One entry per CDR3 protein, without DNA, is what TCRdb gives after re-calling the 5' RACE reads. The repertoire table contains some 7,400 distinct CDR3 sequences. The germline V gene has CDR1 MNHEY and CDR2 SVGAGI. This CDR3 contains 17 residues. This clonotype ranks as medium-sized in terms of frequency. Its antigen is still unknown. The source of this sequence is a human donor in good health. Some clones in this sample may be carry-over from other donors' samples. This chain links TRBV6-5 with TRBJ2-2; TCRdb designates TRBD2, a call that cannot be tested without DNA. The source material was naive CXCR3- CD8+ T cells from blood. Subset meaning: CD45RO-CCR7+CD27+CD95- naive CD8+ T cells lacking CXCR3 (TNR3-). The CDR3 here is CASSPSASGVNTGELFF.